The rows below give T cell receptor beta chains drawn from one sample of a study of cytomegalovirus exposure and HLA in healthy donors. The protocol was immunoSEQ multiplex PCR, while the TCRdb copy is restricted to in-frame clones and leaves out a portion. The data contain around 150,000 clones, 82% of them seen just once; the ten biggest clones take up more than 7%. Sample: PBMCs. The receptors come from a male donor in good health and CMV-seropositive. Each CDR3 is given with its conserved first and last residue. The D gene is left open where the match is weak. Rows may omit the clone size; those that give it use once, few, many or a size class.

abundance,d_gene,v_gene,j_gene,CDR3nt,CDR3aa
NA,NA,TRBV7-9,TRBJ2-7,TGTGCCAGCAGCTTACCTGCCGGGACTTCTAGCTCCTACGAGCAGTACTTC,CASSLPAGTSSSYEQYF
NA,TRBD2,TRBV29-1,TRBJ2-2,TGCAGCGTTGTAGGGGCTAGCGGGAGTCAAACCGGGGAGCTGTTTTTT,CSVVGASGSQTGELFF
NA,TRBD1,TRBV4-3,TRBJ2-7,TGCGCCAGCAGCCAAGAGATGGGACAGGCGGGAGAGCAGTACTTC,CASSQEMGQAGEQYF
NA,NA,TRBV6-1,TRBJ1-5,TGTGCCAGCAGTCCCGAGGGCAATCAGCCCCAGCATTTT,CASSPEGNQPQHF
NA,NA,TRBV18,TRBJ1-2,TGTGCCAGCTCAAGCGGGAACTATGGCTACACCTTC,CASSSGNYGYTF
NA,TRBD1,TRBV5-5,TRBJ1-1,TGTGCCAGCAGCCCTCCGGGACAGGGGGTGCCGAACACTGAAGCTTTCTTT,CASSPPGQGVPNTEAFF
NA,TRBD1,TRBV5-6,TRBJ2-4,TGTGCCAGCAGCCCCCCAGGGGGCATCGGAAACAGTCAGTACTTC,CASSPPGGIGNSQYF
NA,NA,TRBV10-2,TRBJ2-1,TGCGCCAGCAGTGATCTCGACAGCTACAATGAGCAGTTCTTC,CASSDLDSYNEQFF
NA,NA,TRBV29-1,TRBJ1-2,TGCAGCGTTGTCCCCGGCAGGGCTTCCTCCTATGGCTACACCTTC,CSVVPGRASSYGYTF
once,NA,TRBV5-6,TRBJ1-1,TGTGCCAGCAGTCGGAGGTTGAAAGCTTTCTTT,CASSRRLKAFF
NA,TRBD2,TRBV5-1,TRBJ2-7,TGCGCCAGCAGCCTCGGGACTAGGGAAGGGGAGCAGTACTTC,CASSLGTREGEQYF
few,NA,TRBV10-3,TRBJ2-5,TGTGCCATCAGTGACGGGAGATCAGGGGGACAAGAGACCCAGTACTTC,CAISDGRSGGQETQYF
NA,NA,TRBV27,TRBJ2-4,TGTGCCAGCAGTTTGCAGGGCGGAAACATTCAGTACTTC,CASSLQGGNIQYF
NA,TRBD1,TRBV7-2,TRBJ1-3,TGTGCCAGCAGCTTAGCGTTAGAGGGGGCTTTATATTTT,CASSLALEGALYF
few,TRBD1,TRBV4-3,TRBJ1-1,TGCGCCAGCAGCCACCTAGGACAGGTCGAAGCTTTCTTT,CASSHLGQVEAFF
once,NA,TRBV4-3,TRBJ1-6,TGCGCCAGCAGCCAAGATCGCGGTGGTTCACCCCTCCACTTT,CASSQDRGGSPLHF
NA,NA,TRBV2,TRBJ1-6,TGTGCCGAGGGGGGGCTAAATTCACCCCTCCACTTT,CAEGGLNSPLHF
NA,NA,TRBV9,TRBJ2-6,TGTGCCAGCAGCGTTGACAGGTCTTTTGGGGCCAACGTCCTGACTTTC,CASSVDRSFGANVLTF
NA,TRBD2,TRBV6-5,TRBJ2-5,TGTGCCAGCAGTTACTTGGGGCGGGAGGGTCGAGAGACCCAGTACTTC,CASSYLGREGRETQYF
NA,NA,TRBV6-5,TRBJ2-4,TGTGCCAGCAGCCCTGGGGTCAGGGTGGACATTCAGTACTTC,CASSPGVRVDIQYF
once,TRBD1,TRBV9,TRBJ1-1,TGTGCCAGCAGCGTAGAGGAGGGGGCGTACACTGAAGCTTTCTTT,CASSVEEGAYTEAFF
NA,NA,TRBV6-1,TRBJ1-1,TGTGCCAGCAAACGGGACAACCTTATCACTGAAGCTTTCTTT,CASKRDNLITEAFF
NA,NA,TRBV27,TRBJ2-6,TGTGCCAGCAGTTGGACAGTCCTCTCTGGGGCCAACGTCCTGACTTTC,CASSWTVLSGANVLTF
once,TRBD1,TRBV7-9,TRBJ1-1,TGTGCCAGCTGGACAGGGGTTTATGCCACTGAAGCTTTCTTT,CASWTGVYATEAFF
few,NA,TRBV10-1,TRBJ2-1,TGCGCCAGCAGTGAGTCGGGGCGGTACAATGAGCAGTTCTTC,CASSESGRYNEQFF
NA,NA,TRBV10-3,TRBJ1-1,TGTGCCATCAGTGTTAGGAGCGAGAACACTGAAGCTTTCTTT,CAISVRSENTEAFF
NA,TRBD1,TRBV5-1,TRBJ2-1,TGCGCCAGCAGCCTGACAGGGATTAATGAGCAGTTCTTC,CASSLTGINEQFF
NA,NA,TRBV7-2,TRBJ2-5,TGTGCCAGCAGCTTAGGGACTACGAATGCAGAGACCCAGTACTTC,CASSLGTTNAETQYF
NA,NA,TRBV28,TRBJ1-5,TGTGCCAGTAGGAGGGCGGGAACCAGCAATCAGCCCCAGCATTTT,CASRRAGTSNQPQHF
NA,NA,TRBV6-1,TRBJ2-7,TGTGCCAGCAGTGACACAGGATCCTACGAGCAGTACTTC,CASSDTGSYEQYF
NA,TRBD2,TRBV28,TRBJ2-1,TGTGCCAGCAGTGCAAGCGGGGTCTCCTACAATGAGCAGTTCTTC,CASSASGVSYNEQFF
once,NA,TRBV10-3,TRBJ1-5,TGTGCCATCTCGGGGGGGCAGGTTCAGCCCCAGCATTTT,CAISGGQVQPQHF
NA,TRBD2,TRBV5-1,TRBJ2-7,TGCGCCAGCAGCCCCGGGGGGTCGCCCTACGAGCAGTACTTC,CASSPGGSPYEQYF
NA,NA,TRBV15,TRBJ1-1,TGTGCCACCAGCGGGTACTCACAGGGTACTGAAGCTTTCTTT,CATSGYSQGTEAFF
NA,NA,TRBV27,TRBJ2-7,TGTGCCAGCGCAAGCGGAGTGGGCCGGGTAGCGGAGCAGTACTTC,CASASGVGRVAEQYF
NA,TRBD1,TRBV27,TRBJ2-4,TGTGCCAGCAGTTTGGGACAGGGGGCAAACATTCAGTACTTC,CASSLGQGANIQYF
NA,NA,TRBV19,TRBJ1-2,TGTGCCAGTAGTAACGTCGGGATCCCTAACTATGGCTACACCTTC,CASSNVGIPNYGYTF
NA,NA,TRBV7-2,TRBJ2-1,TGTGCCAGCAGCTTGCATACGAGCTCCTACAATGAGCAGTTCTTC,CASSLHTSSYNEQFF
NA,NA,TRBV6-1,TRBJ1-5,TGTGCCATCAGTCCGGAGACCCATAGCAATCAGCCCCAGCATTTT,CAISPETHSNQPQHF
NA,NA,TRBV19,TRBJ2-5,TGTGCCAGTAGTCGAGGACAGAACCAAGAGACCCAGTACTTC,CASSRGQNQETQYF
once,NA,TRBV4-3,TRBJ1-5,TGCGCCAGCAGCCAAGATGGTCAGGGCAATCAGCCCCAGCATTTT,CASSQDGQGNQPQHF
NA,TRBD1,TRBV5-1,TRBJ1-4,TGCGCCAGCAGCTTGGCGAATTCAGGGGGCTATGAAAAACTGTTTTTT,CASSLANSGGYEKLFF
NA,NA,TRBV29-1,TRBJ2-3,TGCAGCGTTGTGGAGGATACGCAGTATTTT,CSVVEDTQYF
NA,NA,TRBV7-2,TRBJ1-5,TGTGCCAGCAGCATACAGGAGTATCAGCCCCAGCATTTT,CASSIQEYQPQHF
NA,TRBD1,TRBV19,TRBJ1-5,TGTGCCTCTATGGAGGGGGCTCCTAGGGGTAGCAATCAGCCCCAGCATTTT,CASMEGAPRGSNQPQHF
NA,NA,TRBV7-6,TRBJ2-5,TGTGCCAGCAGCTTAGCGCACGCCACACAAGAGACCCAGTACTTC,CASSLAHATQETQYF
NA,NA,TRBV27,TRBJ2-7,TGTGCCAGCAGTTTCTCGCGTAGGGGTCTCCAGTACTTC,CASSFSRRGLQYF
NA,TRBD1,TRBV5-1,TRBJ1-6,TGCGCCAGCAGCTTGCCGGGACAGGGTTCACCCCTCCACTTT,CASSLPGQGSPLHF
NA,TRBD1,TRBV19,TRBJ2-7,TGTGCCAGTACCCCATCAGGGGGCATCGTCTACGAGCAGTACTTC,CASTPSGGIVYEQYF
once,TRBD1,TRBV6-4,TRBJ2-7,TGTGCCAGCAGTTCGACAGGGGGCAGCGAGCAGTACTTC,CASSSTGGSEQYF
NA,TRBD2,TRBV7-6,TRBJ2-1,TGTGCCAGCAGCTTAGGACTAGCGGGGGTTAATGAGCAGTTCTTC,CASSLGLAGVNEQFF
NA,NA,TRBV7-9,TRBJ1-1,TGTGCCAGCACCCCGCCTTTGGCGAACACTGAAGCTTTCTTT,CASTPPLANTEAFF
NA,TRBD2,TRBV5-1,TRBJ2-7,TGCGCCAGCAGCTTGGCTGGGGCTAGCGGGGACTACGAGCAGTACTTC,CASSLAGASGDYEQYF
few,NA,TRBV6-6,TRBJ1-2,TGTGCCAGCAGTTACACAGGGCGGGGGGATGGCTACACCTTC,CASSYTGRGDGYTF